A single sample is the source of the 7 T cell receptor beta chains below, sequenced in a study of PD-L1 blockade in urothelial cancer. Some clones are missing from TCRdb's copy, which holds only in-frame ones; the method was immunoSEQ multiplex PCR. This sample has 30,000 to 40,000 clones, with roughly 87% found just once. Specimen: PBMCs, collected around atezolizumab (anti-PD-L1) treatment. The origin of the receptors is an older man with urothelial cancer.

The chain's CDR3 is CASSLFVTTNEKLFF. CDR3 coding DNA: TGTGCCAGCAGCTTATTCGTTACAACTAATGAAAAACTGTTTTTT. This chain joins TRBV7-8 and TRBJ1-4; D remains ambiguous. The V end was cut by 2 bases, the J end by 0 bases, with 7 bases between. Germline lookup yields CDR1 SGHVS and CDR2 FQNEAQ. CDR3 length: 15 residues.

The sample holds one count of this clone. The chain couples TRBV28 to TRBJ2-1; TRBD2 aligns across 8 bases. The CDR3 is made up of 17 amino acids. The trim removed 6 bases at V and 1 base at J, leaving 11 bases unmatched. CDR1 is MDHEN, CDR2 SYDVKM, per germline. In nucleotides, the CDR3 is TGTGCCAGCAGCGTCGGACGGGGACTAGGGTCCTACAATGAGCAGTTCTTC. It codes for CASSVGRGLGSYNEQFF.

The chain combines TRBV6-6 with TRBJ2-7; tentatively, D is TRBD1 (5 bases). The CDR3 runs to 13 residues. Germline loops: CDR1 MNHNY, CDR2 SVGAGI (reference sequence). V was shortened by 5 bases and J by 0 bases, with 8 bases between the two germline ends. CDR3 DNA: TGTGCCAGCAGTACCGACAGCTCCTACGAGCAGTACTTC. It encodes CASSTDSSYEQYF.

The chain uses TRBV4-1 and TRBJ1-3; the D gene is possibly TRBD1 (5 bases). The germline V and J ends were trimmed by 4 bases and 0 bases, with 13 bases remaining between them. Germline CDR1 and CDR2: MGHRA and YSYEKL. This CDR3 spans 16 amino acids. The chain's CDR3 is CASSRGQGRSGNTIYF. The CDR3 nucleotides are TGCGCCAGCAGCCGCGGACAAGGACGCTCTGGAAACACCATATATTTT.

This clone was seen a few times. V and J are TRBV19 and TRBJ1-5; D is uncertain. V lost 3 bases and J 7 bases, leaving 13 bases between the germline ends. The CDR3 is 14 amino acids. Per germline, CDR1 LNHDA and CDR2 SQIVND (reference sequence). For the CDR3, the DNA is TGTGCCAGTAGTATGGGCGCGGGAGGCCAGCCCCAGCATTTT. Residues: CASSMGAGGQPQHF.

This clone was seen a single time. The V call is TRBV19, the J call TRBJ2-1, with TRBD2 matching over 8 bases. The CDR3 is 14 amino acids. Germline loops: CDR1 LNHDA, CDR2 SQIVND (reference sequence). Trimming removed 3 bases from V and 9 bases from J; junction bases left unmatched: 7. CDR3 nucleotides: TGTGCCAGTAGTATGAGCGGGAGAGGTCTTGAGCAGTTCTTC. It is translated as CASSMSGRGLEQFF.

This rearrangement joins TRBV5-8 to TRBJ2-1; D uncertain. Germline lookup yields CDR1 SGHTS and CDR2 YDEGEE. The CDR3 is made up of 12 amino acids. The germline V and J ends were trimmed by 7 bases and 6 bases, with 11 bases remaining between them. The CDR3 protein is CASVLALNEQFF. CDR3 nucleotide sequence: TGTGCCAGCGTACTTGCACTCAATGAGCAGTTCTTC.